The rows below give T cell receptor beta chains drawn from one sample of a study of T cell responses to AZD1222 COVID-19 vaccine. Clones were read by immunoSEQ multiplex PCR, and TCRdb kept only the in-frame ones, dropping some. The sample holds 180,000 or so clones, more than 75% seen once. The sample was peripheral blood, taken 28 days after the second AZD1222 dose. These TCRs come from an adult who received the AZD1222 COVID-19 vaccine. Both conserved end residues are part of each CDR3. Only some rows state a clone size, as once, few, many or a class for expanded clones.

v_gene	j_gene	abundance	CDR3aa
TRBV3-1/TRBV3-2	TRBJ2-2	.	CASSQAPAAANTGELFF
TRBV6-5	TRBJ2-2	.	CASSYGYTGELFF
TRBV27	TRBJ1-1	few	CASSLKDWGTEAFF
TRBV7-2	TRBJ1-1	once	CASSSSAWNTEAFF
TRBV11-3	TRBJ2-7	.	CASSLDGTYEQYF
TRBV7-2	TRBJ1-4	.	CASSLRDRGEKLFF
TRBV7-2	TRBJ2-1	.	CASSLIVGPSSYNEQFF
TRBV28	TRBJ2-7	.	CASIPPGQVYEQYF
TRBV27	TRBJ1-2	.	CASRKWDMTYGYTF
TRBV9	TRBJ1-1	.	CASSVVAGGYTEAFF
TRBV28	TRBJ2-2	.	CASSYLGNGELFF